Listed below are T cell receptor beta chains from one sample, sequenced in a study of identical twins. TCRdb reprocessed the 5' RACE reads with MiXCR, giving one entry per CDR3 protein. The data show about 660,000 distinct CDR3 sequences, roughly 8% seen once. These data were also reused for a study on yellow fever vaccine responses in identical twins.

What was sequenced was PBMCs. These receptors were collected from a woman between 18 and 29 years old in good health. CDR3s include the opening cysteine and the closing phenylalanine or tryptophan. The D gene is left open where the match is weak. Where a row states a size, it is once, few, many or the class of an expanded clone; other rows omit it.

size	V	D	J	DNA	CDR3
few	TRBV20-1	NA	TRBJ2-2	TGCAGTGCTAGTCAGGGATCGGGCACCGGGGAGCTGTTTTTT	CSASQGSGTGELFF
NA	TRBV2	NA	TRBJ2-3	TGTGCCAGCAGTGTCCTCAGACAGTATTTT	CASSVLRQYF
few	TRBV2	NA	TRBJ2-7	TGTGCCAGGCGGGACGGAGACTCCTACGAGCAGTACTTC	CARRDGDSYEQYF
NA	TRBV29-1	NA	TRBJ2-7	TGCAGCGCCGTGAACAGGGAGGGCCGAAACGAGCAGTACTTC	CSAVNREGRNEQYF
few	TRBV3-1	NA	TRBJ2-5	TGTGCCAGCAGCTTATTCGACAGCCAAGAGACCCAGTACTTC	CASSLFDSQETQYF
few	TRBV20-1	NA	TRBJ2-7	TGCAGTGCAAAGCCATTCCGGGACTCCAACTACGAGCAGTACTTC	CSAKPFRDSNYEQYF
few	TRBV20-1	TRBD1	TRBJ2-7	TGCAGTGCTCCGGACAGGGGGCCCTACGAGCAGTACTTC	CSAPDRGPYEQYF
NA	TRBV6-1	TRBD1	TRBJ2-7	TGTGCCAGCAGTCGACAGGGGATCGTGGACGAGCAGTACTTC	CASSRQGIVDEQYF
few	TRBV4-1	TRBD1	TRBJ1-2	TGCGCCAGCAGCCAAGGGGACAGCCACCCCTATGGCTACACCTTC	CASSQGDSHPYGYTF
few	TRBV3-1	TRBD2	TRBJ2-3	TGTGCCAGCAGCCAACGATGGGGCGGGGGGGCCGAGGCAGATACGCAGTATTTT	CASSQRWGGGAEADTQYF
few	TRBV5-1	NA	TRBJ2-5	TGCGCCAGCTACAAAGTTGAGACCCAGTACTTC	CASYKVETQYF
few	TRBV29-1	TRBD1	TRBJ2-3	TGCAGCGTTGACGGGGCAGGGGGAGATACGCAGTATTTT	CSVDGAGGDTQYF
many	TRBV27	NA	TRBJ2-7	TGTGCCAGCAGTTTGGACAGCCTCTCCTACGAGCAGTACTTC	CASSLDSLSYEQYF
many	TRBV11-3	NA	TRBJ2-1	TGTGCCAGCAGCTTAGTCTCCTACAATGAGCAGTTCTTC	CASSLVSYNEQFF
NA	TRBV25-1	NA	TRBJ2-4	TGTGCCAGCAGTGAAGCGGCGGGCAAAAACATTCAGTACTTC	CASSEAAGKNIQYF
NA	TRBV7-7	NA	TRBJ2-5	TGTGCTAGCAGCTTCCAGGGAAAAGGAGAGACCCAGTACTTC	CASSFQGKGETQYF
many	TRBV7-2	NA	TRBJ2-2	TGTGCCAGCAGCTTAGCCTCCGGGAACACCGGGGAGCTGTTTTTT	CASSLASGNTGELFF
few	TRBV11-2	NA	TRBJ2-7	TGTGCCAGCAGCTTAGATTTGGACCGCCGGCGCGAGCAGTACTTC	CASSLDLDRRREQYF
NA	TRBV7-2	NA	TRBJ1-2	TGTGCCAGCAGCTTAGGGCAGGGCGTCACCTATGGCTACACCTTC	CASSLGQGVTYGYTF
few	TRBV28	NA	TRBJ2-4	TGTGCCAGCAGCTTTCTTAGCCAGGGAAACATTCAGTACTTC	CASSFLSQGNIQYF
NA	TRBV4-2	NA	TRBJ2-1	TGTGCCAGCAGCCAAGCGCCCGGGGCTATCTCCTACAATGAGCAGTTCTTC	CASSQAPGAISYNEQFF
many	TRBV2	NA	TRBJ2-7	TGTGCCAGCAGCGAGGGTGCCCCTTACGAGCAGTACTTC	CASSEGAPYEQYF
few	TRBV10-3	NA	TRBJ2-3	TGTGCCATCAGTGAGTCATCAGGGCATGGAGATACGCAGTATTTT	CAISESSGHGDTQYF
few	TRBV7-9	NA	TRBJ2-1	TGTGCCAGCAGCTTAAAAGGGGGGTCAGGGAATGAGCAGTTCTTC	CASSLKGGSGNEQFF
many	TRBV12-3/TRBV12-4	NA	TRBJ1-4	TGTGCCAGCAGGCCAGGGACAACTAATGAAAAACTGTTTTTT	CASRPGTTNEKLFF
NA	TRBV7-2	TRBD1	TRBJ2-3	TGTGCCAGCAGCGCCCGGGACAGGTCCACAGATACGCAGTATTTT	CASSARDRSTDTQYF
NA	TRBV12-3/TRBV12-4	TRBD1	TRBJ2-3	TGTGCCAGCAGTCCTAAACAGGGGGGCGGCACAGATACGCAGTATTTT	CASSPKQGGGTDTQYF
few	TRBV20-1	NA	TRBJ1-2	TGCAGTACCGGGACCGCTGACCCGTCTAACTATGGCTACACCTTC	CSTGTADPSNYGYTF
NA	TRBV5-1	TRBD1	TRBJ1-5	TGCGCCAGCAGTGCAGGGGGCGCAAATCAGCCCCAGCATTTT	CASSAGGANQPQHF
once	TRBV14	NA	TRBJ2-1	TGTGCCAGCAGCCAAGGCCTGACCTATGAGCAGTTCTTC	CASSQGLTYEQFF
few	TRBV7-6	NA	TRBJ1-1	TGTGCCAGCAGCTTAGGGACAGCCGGGGCGAACACTGAAGCTTTCTTT	CASSLGTAGANTEAFF
few	TRBV5-1	TRBD2	TRBJ2-5	TGCGCCAGCAGCGACCTAGCGGGGGGAGCAGAGACCCAGTACTTC	CASSDLAGGAETQYF
many	TRBV9	TRBD2	TRBJ2-7	TGTGCCAGCAGCGTAGGTCTAGCGGGCGAGGGCAACGAGCAGTACTTC	CASSVGLAGEGNEQYF
few	TRBV28	TRBD2	TRBJ2-1	TGTGCCAGCAGTCCCCGACTAGCGGGACCATACAATGAGCAGTTCTTC	CASSPRLAGPYNEQFF
few	TRBV28	NA	TRBJ2-7	TGTGCCAGCAGGGCCCGTTCCCTATTCAGCTCCTACGAGCAGTACTTC	CASRARSLFSSYEQYF
NA	TRBV6-2/TRBV6-3	NA	TRBJ1-6	TGTGCCAGCAAGCCCAAGACCGGGACGGGAGGATCACCCCTCCACTTT	CASKPKTGTGGSPLHF
NA	TRBV7-6	NA	TRBJ2-7	TGTGCCAGCAGCTTAGGGGATACCGAGCAGTACTTC	CASSLGDTEQYF
NA	TRBV27	TRBD2	TRBJ2-2	TGTGCCAGCACCTGGAGGAGGCGGGAGACGGGCACCGGGGAGCTGTTTTTT	CASTWRRRETGTGELFF
many	TRBV12-3/TRBV12-4	TRBD1	TRBJ2-3	TGTGCCAGCGGCAAACCAGGGACAGGGGTAAATACGCAGTATTTT	CASGKPGTGVNTQYF
many	TRBV20-1	TRBD2	TRBJ2-3	TGCAGTGCCAGCAGAGGGTTAGCGGGAGCAGATACGCAGTATTTT	CSASRGLAGADTQYF
few	TRBV27	NA	TRBJ1-1	TGTGCCAGCAAGGAAAGGGGCGAGAACACTGAAGCTTTCTTT	CASKERGENTEAFF
many	TRBV2	NA	TRBJ2-1	TGTGCCAGCAGCGTCCATCTAGCGACTGAGCAGTTCTTC	CASSVHLATEQFF
few	TRBV7-9	NA	TRBJ1-1	TGTGCCAGCATCTCCGGGGGGGGCCACACTGAAGCTTTCTTT	CASISGGGHTEAFF
NA	TRBV21-1	NA	TRBJ1-1	TGTGCCAGCAGCACCCGGACCCTAAGGGCTGGGGCTTTCTTT	CASSTRTLRAGAFF
many	TRBV28	NA	TRBJ1-6	TGTGCCAGCAGTTTGAGAGCTGATTCACCCCTCCACTTT	CASSLRADSPLHF
NA	TRBV6-1	NA	TRBJ1-1	TGTGCCAGCAAAAGAGACGGATCGAACACTGAAGCTTTCTTT	CASKRDGSNTEAFF
many	TRBV12-3/TRBV12-4	TRBD1	TRBJ2-7	TGTGCCAGCAGTCTCCCGGGACAGGGGAAATACGAGCAGTACTTC	CASSLPGQGKYEQYF
NA	TRBV10-3	TRBD2	TRBJ2-5	TGTGCCACCAGGACTAGCGGGGACCCCCAAGAGACCCAGTACTTC	CATRTSGDPQETQYF
few	TRBV5-6	NA	TRBJ1-4	TGTGCCAGCAGCTTGAAGGGTTCGGGTGAAAAACTGTTTTTT	CASSLKGSGEKLFF
few	TRBV2	NA	TRBJ1-1	TGTGCCAGCAGTGAAGCGCTTGGGGGAAACACTGAAGCTTTCTTT	CASSEALGGNTEAFF
few	TRBV6-5	NA	TRBJ1-5	TGTGCCAGCAGTTCTAGGACTAAAGGAACGGATAGCAATCAGCCCCAGCATTTT	CASSSRTKGTDSNQPQHF